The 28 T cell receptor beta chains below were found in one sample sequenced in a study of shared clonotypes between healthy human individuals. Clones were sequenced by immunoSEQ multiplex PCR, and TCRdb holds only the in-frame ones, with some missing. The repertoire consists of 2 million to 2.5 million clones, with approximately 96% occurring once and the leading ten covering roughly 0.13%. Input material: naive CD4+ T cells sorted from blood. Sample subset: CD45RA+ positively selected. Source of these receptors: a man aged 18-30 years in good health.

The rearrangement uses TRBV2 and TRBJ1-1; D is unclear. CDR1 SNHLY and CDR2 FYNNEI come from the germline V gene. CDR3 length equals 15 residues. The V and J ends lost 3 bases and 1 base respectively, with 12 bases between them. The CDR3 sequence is CASSDEFGRNTEAFF. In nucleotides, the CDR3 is TGTGCCAGCAGTGATGAGTTTGGCAGGAACACTGAAGCTTTCTTT.

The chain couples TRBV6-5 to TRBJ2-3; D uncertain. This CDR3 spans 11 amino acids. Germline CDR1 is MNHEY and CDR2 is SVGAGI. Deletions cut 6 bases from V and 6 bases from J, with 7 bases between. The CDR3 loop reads CASRGYDTQYF. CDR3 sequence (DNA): TGTGCCAGCAGGGGCTATGATACGCAGTATTTT.

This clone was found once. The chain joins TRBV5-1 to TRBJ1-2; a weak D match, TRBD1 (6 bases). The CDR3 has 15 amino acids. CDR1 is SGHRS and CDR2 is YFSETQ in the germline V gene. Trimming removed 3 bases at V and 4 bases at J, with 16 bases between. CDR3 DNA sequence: TGCGCCAGCAGCTCTGCAGGGGATTTGGGCTATGGCTACACCTTC. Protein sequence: CASSSAGDLGYGYTF.

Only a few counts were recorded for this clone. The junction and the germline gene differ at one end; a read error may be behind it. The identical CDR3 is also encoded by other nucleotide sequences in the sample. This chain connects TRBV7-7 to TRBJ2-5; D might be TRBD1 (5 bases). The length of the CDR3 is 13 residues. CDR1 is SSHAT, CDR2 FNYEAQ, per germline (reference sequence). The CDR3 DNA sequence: TGTGCTAGCAGCTTAGACAGACAAGAGACCCAGTACTTC. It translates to CASSLDRQETQYF.

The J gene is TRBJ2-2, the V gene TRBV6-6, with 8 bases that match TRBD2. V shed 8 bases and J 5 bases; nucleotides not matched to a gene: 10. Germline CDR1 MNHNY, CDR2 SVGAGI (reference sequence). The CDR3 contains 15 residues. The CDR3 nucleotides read TGTGCCAGCTTTAGCGGGAAAGGGAGTACCGGGGAGCTGTTTTTT. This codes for CASFSGKGSTGELFF.

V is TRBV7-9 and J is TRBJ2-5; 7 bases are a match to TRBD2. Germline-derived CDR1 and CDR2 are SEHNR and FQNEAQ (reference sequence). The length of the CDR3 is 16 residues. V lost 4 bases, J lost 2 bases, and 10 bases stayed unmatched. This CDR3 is CASSSPLADGQETQYF. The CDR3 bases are TGTGCCAGCAGCTCACCCCTAGCGGATGGGCAAGAGACCCAGTACTTC.

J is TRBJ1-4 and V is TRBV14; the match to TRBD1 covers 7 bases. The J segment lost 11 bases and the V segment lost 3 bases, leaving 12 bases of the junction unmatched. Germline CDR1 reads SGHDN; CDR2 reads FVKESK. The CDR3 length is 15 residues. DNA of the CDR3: TGTGCCAGCAGCCATCAACAGGGGAGAGGTGCGAAACTGTTTTTT. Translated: CASSHQQGRGAKLFF.

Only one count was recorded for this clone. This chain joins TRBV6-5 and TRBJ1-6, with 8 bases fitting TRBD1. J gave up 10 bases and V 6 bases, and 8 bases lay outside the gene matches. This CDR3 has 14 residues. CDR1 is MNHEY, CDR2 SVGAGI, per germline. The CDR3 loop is CASSTDRGNSPLHF. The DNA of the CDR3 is TGTGCCAGCAGCACCGACAGGGGCAACTCACCCCTCCACTTT.

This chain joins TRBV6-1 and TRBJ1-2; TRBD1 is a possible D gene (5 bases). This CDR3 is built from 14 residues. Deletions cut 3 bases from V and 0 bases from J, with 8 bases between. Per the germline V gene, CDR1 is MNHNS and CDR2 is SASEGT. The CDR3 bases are TGTGCCAGCAGTGAGGGGACCACTAACTATGGCTACACCTTC. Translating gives CASSEGTTNYGYTF.

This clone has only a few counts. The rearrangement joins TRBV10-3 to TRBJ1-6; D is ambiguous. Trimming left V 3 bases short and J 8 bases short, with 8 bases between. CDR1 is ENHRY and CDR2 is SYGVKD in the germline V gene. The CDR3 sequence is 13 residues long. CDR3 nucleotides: TGTGCCATCAGTGAAAGTACCGATTCACCCCTCCACTTT. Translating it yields CAISESTDSPLHF.

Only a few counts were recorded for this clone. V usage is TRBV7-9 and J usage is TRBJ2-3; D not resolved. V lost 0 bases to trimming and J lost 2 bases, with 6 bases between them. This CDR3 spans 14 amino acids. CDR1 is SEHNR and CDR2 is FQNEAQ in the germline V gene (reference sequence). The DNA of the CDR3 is TGTGCCAGCAGCTTAGCGGGAATCACAGATACGCAGTATTTT. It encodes CASSLAGITDTQYF. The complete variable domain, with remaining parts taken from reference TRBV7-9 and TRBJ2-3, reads DTGVSQNPRHKITKRGQNVTFRCDPISEHNRLYWYRQTLGQGPEFLTYFQNEAQLEKSRLLSDRFSAERPKGSFSTLEIQRTEQGDSAMYLCASSLAGITDTQYFGPGTRLTVL.

In DNA form, the CDR3 reads TGTGCCAGCAGTCCACTTTGGCCCGACACTGAAGCTTTCTTT. It codes for CASSPLWPDTEAFF. V usage is TRBV7-9 and J usage is TRBJ1-1; the D is unclear. From germline, CDR1 is SEHNR and CDR2 FQNEAQ (reference sequence). The length of the CDR3 is 14 residues. Trimming removed 6 bases from V and 3 bases from J, with 14 bases in between.

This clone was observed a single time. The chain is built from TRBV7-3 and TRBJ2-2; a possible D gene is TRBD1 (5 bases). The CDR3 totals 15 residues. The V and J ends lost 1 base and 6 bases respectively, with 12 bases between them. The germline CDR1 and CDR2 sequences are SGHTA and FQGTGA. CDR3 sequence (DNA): TGTGCCAGCAGCTTAAAAGCAGGGTTGTCCGGGGAGCTGTTTTTT. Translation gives CASSLKAGLSGELFF.

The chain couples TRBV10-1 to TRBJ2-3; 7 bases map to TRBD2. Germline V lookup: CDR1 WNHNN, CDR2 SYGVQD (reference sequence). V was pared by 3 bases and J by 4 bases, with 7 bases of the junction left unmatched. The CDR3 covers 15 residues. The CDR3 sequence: CASSDLGGPADTQYF. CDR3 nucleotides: TGCGCCAGCAGTGACTTGGGAGGGCCCGCAGATACGCAGTATTTT.

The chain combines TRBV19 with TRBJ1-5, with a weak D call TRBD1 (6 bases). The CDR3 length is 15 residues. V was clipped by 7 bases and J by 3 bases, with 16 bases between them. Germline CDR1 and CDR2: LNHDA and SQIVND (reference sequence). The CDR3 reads CASTIRTEYNQPQHF. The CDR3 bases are TGTGCCAGTACCATCCGGACAGAATACAATCAGCCCCAGCATTTT.

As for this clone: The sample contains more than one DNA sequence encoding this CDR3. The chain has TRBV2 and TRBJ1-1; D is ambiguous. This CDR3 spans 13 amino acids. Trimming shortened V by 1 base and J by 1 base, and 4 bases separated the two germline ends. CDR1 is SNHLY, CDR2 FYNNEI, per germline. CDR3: CASSEEQNTEAFF. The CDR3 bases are TGTGCCAGCAGTGAAGAACAGAACACTGAAGCTTTCTTT.

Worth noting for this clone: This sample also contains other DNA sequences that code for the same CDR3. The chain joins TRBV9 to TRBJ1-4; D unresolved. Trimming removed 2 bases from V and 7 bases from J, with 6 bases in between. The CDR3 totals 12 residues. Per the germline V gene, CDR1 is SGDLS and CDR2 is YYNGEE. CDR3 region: CASSVSGEKLFF. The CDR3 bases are TGTGCCAGCAGCGTGTCTGGTGAAAAACTGTTTTTT.

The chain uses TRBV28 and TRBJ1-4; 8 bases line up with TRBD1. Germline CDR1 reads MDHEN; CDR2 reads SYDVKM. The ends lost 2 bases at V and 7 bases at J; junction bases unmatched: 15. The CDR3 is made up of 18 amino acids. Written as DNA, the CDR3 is TGTGCCAGCAGTTTACCGGCAGGGGGCTCTTGGAGTGGTGAAAAACTGTTTTTT. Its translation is CASSLPAGGSWSGEKLFF.

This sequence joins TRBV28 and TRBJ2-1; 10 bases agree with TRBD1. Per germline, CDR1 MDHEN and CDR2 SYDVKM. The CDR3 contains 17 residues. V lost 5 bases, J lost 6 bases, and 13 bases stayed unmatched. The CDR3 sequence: CASSGVAGTGAGNEQFF. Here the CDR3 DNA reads TGTGCCAGCAGTGGAGTGGCCGGGACAGGGGCGGGCAATGAGCAGTTCTTC.

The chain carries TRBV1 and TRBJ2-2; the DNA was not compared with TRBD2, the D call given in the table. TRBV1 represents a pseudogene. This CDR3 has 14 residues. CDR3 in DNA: TGCACCAGCAGGACTAGGGCTAACACCGGGGAGCTGTTTTTT. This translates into CTSRTRANTGELFF.

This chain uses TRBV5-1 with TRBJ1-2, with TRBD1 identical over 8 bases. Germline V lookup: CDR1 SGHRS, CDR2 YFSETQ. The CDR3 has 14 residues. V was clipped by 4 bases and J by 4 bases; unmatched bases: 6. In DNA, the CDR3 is TGCGCCAGCAGCCGACTAGACAGGGGCTATGGCTACACCTTC. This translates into CASSRLDRGYGYTF.

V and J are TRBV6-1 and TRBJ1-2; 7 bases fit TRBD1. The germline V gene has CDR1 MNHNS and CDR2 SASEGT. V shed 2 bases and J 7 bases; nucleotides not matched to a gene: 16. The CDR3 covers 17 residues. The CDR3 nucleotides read TGTGCCAGCAGTGAAAGCCTGTCAGGGGGATCTATTAGTGGCTACACCTTC. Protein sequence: CASSESLSGGSISGYTF.

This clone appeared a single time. The CDR3 DNA reads TGTGCCATCAGTGCTGGAGTCAGCGAGCAGTACTTC. Translated, it gives CAISAGVSEQYF. The J gene is TRBJ2-7, the V gene TRBV10-3; no reliable D call. The CDR3 runs to 12 residues. CDR1 and CDR2 from the germline V gene are ENHRY and SYGVKD. Trimming took 4 bases from V and 6 from J, leaving 10 bases between them.

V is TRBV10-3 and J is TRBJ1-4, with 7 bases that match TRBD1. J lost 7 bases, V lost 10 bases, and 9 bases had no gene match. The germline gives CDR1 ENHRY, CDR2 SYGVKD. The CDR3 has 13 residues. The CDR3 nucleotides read TGTGCCACAACCTGGGACAGAGGTGAAAAACTGTTTTTT. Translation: CATTWDRGEKLFF.

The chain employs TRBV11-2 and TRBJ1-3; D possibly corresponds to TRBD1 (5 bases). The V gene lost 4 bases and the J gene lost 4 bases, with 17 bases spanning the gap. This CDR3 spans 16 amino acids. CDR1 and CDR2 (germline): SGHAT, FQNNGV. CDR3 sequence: CASSSLLGGKGNTIYF. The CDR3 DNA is TGTGCCAGCAGCTCCCTGTTGGGGGGAAAGGGAAACACCATATATTTT.

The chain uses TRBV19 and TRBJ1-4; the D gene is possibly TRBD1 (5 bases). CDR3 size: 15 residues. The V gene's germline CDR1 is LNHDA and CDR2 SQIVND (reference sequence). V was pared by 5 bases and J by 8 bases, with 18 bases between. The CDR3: CASSALQGKNEKLFF. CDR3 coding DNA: TGTGCCAGTAGTGCCCTTCAGGGTAAAAACGAAAAACTGTTTTTT.

CDR3 DNA: TGTGCCAGCATTCTGGGAGGAGCATCTGAAGCTTTCTTT. Its translation is CASILGGASEAFF. The rearrangement links TRBV28 to TRBJ1-1; no definite D call. Germline CDR1 MDHEN, CDR2 SYDVKM. V was shortened by 7 bases and J by 6 bases, with 15 bases between the two germline ends. The CDR3 covers 13 residues.

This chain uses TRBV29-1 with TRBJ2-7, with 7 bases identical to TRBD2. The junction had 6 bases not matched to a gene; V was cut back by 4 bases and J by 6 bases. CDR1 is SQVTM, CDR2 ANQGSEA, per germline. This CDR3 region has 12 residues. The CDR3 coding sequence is TGCAGCGTTGGAGAGGGGAGGGGCGAGCAGTACTTC. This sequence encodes CSVGEGRGEQYF.